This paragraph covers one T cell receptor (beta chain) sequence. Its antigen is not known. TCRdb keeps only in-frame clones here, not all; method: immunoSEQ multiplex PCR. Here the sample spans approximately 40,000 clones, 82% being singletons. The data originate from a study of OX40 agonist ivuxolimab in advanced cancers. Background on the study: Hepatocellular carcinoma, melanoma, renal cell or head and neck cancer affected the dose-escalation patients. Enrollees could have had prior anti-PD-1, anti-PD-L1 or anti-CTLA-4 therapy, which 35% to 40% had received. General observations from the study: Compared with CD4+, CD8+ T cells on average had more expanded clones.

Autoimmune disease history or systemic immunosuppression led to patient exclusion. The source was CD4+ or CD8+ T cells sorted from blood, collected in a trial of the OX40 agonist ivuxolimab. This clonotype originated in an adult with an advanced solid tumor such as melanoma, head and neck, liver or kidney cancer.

CDR3 in amino acids: CASSPGTGAKSNQPQHF. CDR3 DNA: TGTGCCAGCTCACCCGGGACAGGGGCCAAAAGCAATCAGCCCCAGCATTTT. This chain connects TRBV18 to TRBJ1-5; TRBD1 matches 10 bases. CDR1 and CDR2 from the germline V gene are KGHSH and LQKENI. The V gene end was trimmed by 3 bases and the J gene end by 1 base; junction bases not matched to a gene: 6. This CDR3 region has 17 residues.